The next 19 T cell receptor beta chains were all read from a single sample in a study of breast tumors, draining lymph nodes, adjacent tissues. Breast cancer patients provided tissue from their axillary draining lymph nodes. TCRdb analysed the multiplex PCR reads with MiXCR anew, one entry per CDR3 protein. The sample lists about 230,000 distinct CDR3 sequences, approximately 30% occurring once. The sample consisted of axillary lymph node tissue. The receptors originated from a female donor with breast cancer. Some clones in this sample may be carry-over from other donors' samples.

The chain combines TRBV5-4 with TRBJ2-2; possibly TRBD1 or TRBD2 for D (5 bases each). This CDR3 contains 16 residues. The germline gives CDR1 SGHNT, CDR2 YYREEE (reference sequence). Trimming took off 0 bases at V and 0 bases at J, with 9 bases between the two ends. The DNA for the CDR3 is TGTGCCAGCAGCTTGGCGGGGCCCCCGAACACCGGGGAGCTGTTTTTT. Translation: CASSLAGPPNTGELFF.

This clonotype was seen at least ten times. The chain recombines TRBV30 with TRBJ2-2; 10 bases line up with TRBD2. The V and J ends lost 4 bases and 1 base, in that order; junction bases with no gene match: 6. This CDR3 region has 16 residues. Germline loops: CDR1 GTSNPN, CDR2 SVGIG (reference sequence). The CDR3 sequence: CAWTRTSGVNTGELFF. Here the CDR3 DNA reads TGTGCCTGGACCCGGACTAGCGGAGTGAACACCGGGGAGCTGTTTTTT.

The chain combines TRBV19 with TRBJ2-5; TRBD2 aligns across 11 bases. The ends lost 10 bases at V and 6 bases at J; junction bases unmatched: 13. Germline loops: CDR1 LNHDA, CDR2 SQIVND (reference sequence). This CDR3 is built from 15 residues. For the CDR3, the DNA is TGTGCCACCCAAAAGGGACTAGCGGAGCTGAAGACCCAGTACTTC. Protein: CATQKGLAELKTQYF.

The chain is built from TRBV25-1 and TRBJ2-5, with D possibly being TRBD2 (6 bases). CDR3 length equals 15 residues. V lost 4 bases to trimming and J lost 5 bases, with 17 bases between them. From germline, CDR1 is MGHDK and CDR2 SYGVNS. As DNA, the CDR3 is TGTGCCAGCAGTGCTAGAGGAGCGGAGGGGGAGACCCAGTACTTC. Translation: CASSARGAEGETQYF. The whole variable domain, remainder taken from reference TRBV25-1 and TRBJ2-5, is EADIYQTPRYLVIGTGKKITLECSQTMGHDKMYWYQQDPGMELHLIHYSYGVNSTEKGDLSSESTVSRIRTEHFPLTLESARPSHTSQYLCASSARGAEGETQYFGPGTRLLVL.

This clonotype was seen many times. V gene TRBV20-1 combines with J gene TRBJ2-7; D may be TRBD1 (5 bases). Germline V gives CDR1 DFQATT, CDR2 SNEGSKA (reference sequence). The ends were cut back, 0 bases at V and 5 bases at J, with 14 bases in the middle. The CDR3 has 14 residues. The CDR3 bases are TGCAGTGCTAGAGATCAACCAGGGCGGAACGAGCAGTACTTC. Translation: CSARDQPGRNEQYF.

V gene TRBV2 combines with J gene TRBJ1-5; D is unresolved. Trimming cost V 2 bases and J 6 bases, with 11 bases left between them. Germline CDR1 and CDR2: SNHLY and FYNNEI. This CDR3 spans 14 amino acids. The CDR3 is CASSELGSGQPQHF. Here the CDR3 DNA reads TGTGCCAGCAGTGAACTCGGGAGTGGTCAGCCCCAGCATTTT. Full variable domain (outside the CDR3, taken from reference TRBV2 and TRBJ1-5): EPEVTQTPSHQVTQMGQEVILRCVPISNHLYFYWYRQILGQKVEFLVSFYNNEISEKSEIFDDQFSVERPDGSNFTLKIRSTKLEDSAMYFCASSELGSGQPQHFGDGTRLSIL.

J is TRBJ1-1 and V is TRBV6-1; D gene unclear. Between the trimmed V and J ends, which lost 4 bases and 5 bases, there was a span of 14 bases. The CDR3 has 14 residues. Germline CDR1 and CDR2: MNHNS and SASEGT. The CDR3 spells CASSVSQPVTEAFF. CDR3 nucleotides: TGTGCCAGCAGTGTGTCACAGCCTGTTACTGAAGCTTTCTTT.

A remark on this clonotype: Possible read error: a much larger clone is one base away. V is TRBV6-1 and J is TRBJ2-6, with D tentatively TRBD1 (5 bases). The CDR3 loop spans 14 amino acids. Germline loops: CDR1 MNHNS, CDR2 SASEGT. In DNA form, the CDR3 reads TGTGCCAGCAGACCCTTCTCTGGGGCCAACGTCCTGGCTTTC. Translated, it gives CASRPFSGANVLAF.

This clonotype was seen a handful of times. The rearrangement joins TRBV20-1 to TRBJ2-4; 7 bases are a match to TRBD1. The trim removed 6 bases at V and 4 bases at J, leaving 15 bases unmatched. The CDR3 spans 16 residues. Per germline, CDR1 DFQATT and CDR2 SNEGSKA (reference sequence). CDR3: CSAIPPAGTEKNIQYF. CDR3 bases: TGCAGTGCGATCCCCCCCGCTGGGACAGAAAAAAACATTCAGTACTTC.

The rearrangement joins TRBV6-5 to TRBJ1-2; 7 nucleotides line up with TRBD1. This CDR3 has 16 amino acids. Germline V gene sequence: CDR1 MNHEY, CDR2 SVGAGI. The V gene end was trimmed by 5 bases and the J gene end by 4 bases; junction bases not matched to a gene: 13. The CDR3 nucleotides are TGTGCCAGCAGTCATTCCGGGACAGAAAGTCTCTATGGCTACACCTTC. Protein sequence: CASSHSGTESLYGYTF.

This clonotype was counted ten times or more. This rearrangement joins TRBV24-1 to TRBJ2-1; D tentatively fits TRBD1 or TRBD2 (6 bases each). This CDR3 comprises 15 residues. CDR1 is KGHDR, CDR2 SFDVKD, per germline. Trimming removed 0 bases at V and 6 bases at J, with 11 bases between. The CDR3 protein is CATSDLWGAGNEQFF. The CDR3 bases are TGTGCCACCAGTGATTTGTGGGGGGCGGGCAATGAGCAGTTCTTC.

This clonotype was seen repeatedly, ten times or more. CDR3 region: CARNGGRGTDTQYF. The CDR3 DNA sequence: TGTGCCAGAAACGGAGGGCGCGGCACAGATACGCAGTATTTT. This chain links TRBV25-1 with TRBJ2-3; TRBD2 might be the D (6 bases). CDR1 and CDR2 (germline): MGHDK, SYGVNS. The CDR3 consists of 14 residues. The germline V and J ends were trimmed by 9 bases and 1 base, with 14 bases remaining between them.

As regards this clonotype: A single base separates this from a much larger clone, so it may be a read error. The chain uses TRBV11-2 and TRBJ2-5; 7 bases match TRBD2. CDR3 length: 14 amino acids. From germline, CDR1 is SGHAT and CDR2 FQNNGV. With V trimmed by 4 bases and J by 4 bases, 6 bases remained unmatched. The CDR3 bases are TGTGCCAGCAGCTCCCCTCTAGCGGCAGAGACCCAGTACTTC. Amino acids: CASSSPLAAETQYF.

J is TRBJ2-3 and V is TRBV5-1; 10 bases map to TRBD2. Looked up from germline, CDR1 is SGHRS and CDR2 is YFSETQ. J gave up 2 bases and V 4 bases, and 4 bases lay outside the gene matches. CDR3 size: 15 residues. CDR3 DNA sequence: TGCGCCAGCAGCCCTAGCGGGAGAACCACAGATACGCAGTATTTT. This gives the protein CASSPSGRTTDTQYF.

This clonotype has at least ten counts. The chain uses TRBV5-1 and TRBJ2-3; 7 bases align to TRBD1. The CDR3 contains 16 residues. V lost 4 bases and J lost 2; bases outside the gene matches: 10. Germline CDR1 SGHRS, CDR2 YFSETQ. The CDR3 loop is CASSNRGQLNTDTQYF. The CDR3 coding sequence is TGCGCCAGCAGCAACAGGGGACAGTTGAACACAGATACGCAGTATTTT.

This clonotype was found many times. V is TRBV4-1 and J is TRBJ1-4, with D tentatively TRBD1 (6 bases). The V gene lost 6 bases and the J gene lost 0 bases, with 17 bases spanning the gap. The CDR3 length is 17 residues. CDR1 and CDR2 (germline): MGHRA, YSYEKL. CDR3 loop: CASRLQGKGATNEKLFF. The CDR3 DNA reads as TGCGCCAGCAGACTTCAGGGGAAGGGGGCAACTAATGAAAAACTGTTTTTT.

CDR3 nucleotides: TGCGCCAGCAGCTTGGCCCTGGGGCCCAGCGGGAGGGCGAAGGAGAATTCACCCCTCCACTTT. Translation: CASSLALGPSGRAKENSPLHF. The chain recombines TRBV5-1 with TRBJ1-6, with D perhaps TRBD1 (5 bases). In germline, CDR1 is SGHRS, CDR2 YFSETQ. Trimming removed 0 bases from V and 7 bases from J, with 29 bases in between. The CDR3 consists of 21 residues. The full variable domain, completed using reference TRBV5-1 and TRBJ1-6, is KAGVTQTPRYLIKTRGQQVTLSCSPISGHRSVSWYQQTPGQGLQFLFEYFSETQRNKGNFPGRFSGRQFSNSRSEMNVSTLELGDSALYLCASSLALGPSGRAKENSPLHFGNGTRLTVT.

This clonotype was detected many times. The chain carries TRBV5-1 and TRBJ2-2, with D tentatively TRBD2 (6 bases). The germline CDR1 and CDR2 sequences are SGHRS and YFSETQ. The CDR3 consists of 16 residues. Trimming removed 1 base at V and 1 base at J, with 11 bases between. The CDR3 coding sequence is TGCGCCAGCAGCTTGAACAGAGCGGGGAACACCGGGGAGCTGTTTTTT. The encoded protein is CASSLNRAGNTGELFF.

Many counts were recorded for this clonotype. This rearrangement joins TRBV20-1 to TRBJ2-1, with 10 positions matching TRBD2. The germline gives CDR1 DFQATT, CDR2 SNEGSKA (reference sequence). Trimming at V came to 5 bases and at J to 4 bases, leaving 8 bases not matched to a gene. The CDR3 extends over 15 amino acids. The CDR3: CSAAGRTSGYNEQFF. For the CDR3, the DNA is TGCAGTGCTGCCGGTAGGACTAGCGGATACAATGAGCAGTTCTTC.